This record covers a single TCR beta chain. Germline values: CDR1 SEHNR, CDR2 FQNEAQ (reference sequence). The CDR3 is 13 residues long. V trimming: 3 bases; J trimming: 6 bases; junction bases outside the gene matches: 0. The data originate from a study of blood T cell repertoires in COVID-19. Living in 24 US areas, the participants were between roughly 18 and 95 years of age. Some clones are missing from TCRdb's copy, which holds only in-frame ones; the method was immunoSEQ multiplex PCR. The sample lists fewer than 250,000 clones; roughly 90% were seen once. The sequenced sample was PBMCs or T cells enriched from blood (not recorded which). The receptor was derived from a woman younger than 45 with acute COVID-19. This chain links TRBV7-9 with TRBJ2-1; TRBD1 agrees at 9 bases. The CDR3 nucleotides are TGTGCCAGCAGCTTGGGACAGGGCAATGAGCAGTTCTTC. This encodes CASSLGQGNEQFF.